Sequencing of this T cell receptor (beta chain) was carried out in a study of cytomegalovirus exposure and HLA in healthy donors. General observations from the study: TCR beta V- and J-gene trimming, according to a later analysis, was linked to a missense DCLRE1C variant. The majority of TCR sequences were rare, yet some public TCRs appeared in many donors. Associated with HLA alleles at 0.05 false discovery rate in a later analysis were 16,951 TCR beta sequences.

Comments on this clone: Its antigen remains unidentified.

Germline loops: CDR1 MNHNY, CDR2 SVGAGI (reference sequence). Germline trimming cut 6 bases from V and 3 bases from J; bases unmatched to any gene: 0. This CDR3 spans 13 amino acids. The study ran its PCR with 60 Vbeta and 13 Jbeta primers. The data were produced by immunoSEQ multiplex PCR, yet TCRdb's version contains in-frame clones alone and is incomplete. The sample holds almost 200,000 clones, 70% to 80% seen once. The sequencing input was PBMCs. The receptor's source is a woman in her 30s in good health and CMV-seropositive. The chain couples TRBV6-6 to TRBJ2-5, with 11 bases identical to TRBD2. CDR3 in DNA: TGTGCCAGCAGGACTAGCGGGGAAGAGACCCAGTACTTC. It translates to CASRTSGEETQYF.